These 24 T cell receptor beta chains were sequenced from one sample in a study of cytomegalovirus exposure and HLA in healthy donors listed by TCRdb under 2017. Library prep was done by the immunoSEQ multiplex PCR assay. The multiplex PCR relied on a mix of 60 forward primers for TCR Vbeta segments and 13 reverse primers for TCR Jbeta segments. Sourced from immuneACCESS, this table was stored by TCRdb with only in-frame sequences that have V and J called. A share of the clones is absent; for the studies checked, an unresolved V gene accounts for under half, and the remainder has no known explanation. The table for this sample lists some 70,000 clones. Around 7.5% of the sample is held by the ten biggest clonotypes. The source material was PBMCs. The origin of the receptors is a female donor in good health and CMV-seropositive.

This rearrangement joins TRBV18 to TRBJ1-1; 9 nucleotides match TRBD1. CDR1 is KGHSH and CDR2 is LQKENI in the germline V gene. There are 16 residues in the CDR3. Trimming cost V 0 bases and J 0 bases; bases outside gene matches: 2. The CDR3 region has the DNA TGTGCCAGCTCACCACCCACAGGGGGCATGAACACTGAAGCTTTCTTT. Protein: CASSPPTGGMNTEAFF.

The chain has TRBV2 and TRBJ2-7; D is possibly TRBD1 (6 bases). The germline V and J ends were trimmed by 5 bases and 0 bases, with 17 bases remaining between them. CDR1 is SNHLY, CDR2 FYNNEI, per germline. CDR3 length: 16 amino acids. The DNA of the CDR3 is TGTGCCAGCAGTAAAAGTCAGGGGACCTTCTCCTACGAGCAGTACTTC. Its protein is CASSKSQGTFSYEQYF. Full variable domain (missing parts from reference TRBV2 and TRBJ2-7): EPEVTQTPSHQVTQMGQEVILRCVPISNHLYFYWYRQILGQKVEFLVSFYNNEISEKSEIFDDQFSVERPDGSNFTLKIRSTKLEDSAMYFCASSKSQGTFSYEQYFGPGTRLTVT.

V is TRBV6-6 and J is TRBJ2-2; D is unresolved. V lost 3 bases to trimming and J lost 2 bases, with 10 bases between them. Germline CDR1 reads MNHNY; CDR2 reads SVGAGI (reference sequence). The CDR3 sequence is 15 residues long. CDR3 DNA sequence: TGTGCCAGCAGTTATGTCGGTTCCAACACCGGGGAGCTGTTTTTT. It translates to CASSYVGSNTGELFF.

The chain links TRBV4-1 to TRBJ1-1; D call uncertain. The V gene lost 2 bases and the J gene lost 0 bases, with 22 bases spanning the gap. The CDR3 extends over 19 amino acids. CDR1 MGHRA and CDR2 YSYEKL come from the germline V gene. In DNA, the CDR3 is TGCGCCAGCAGCCAATGGGGAGAGGGAGCGAAGGCGGTGAACACTGAAGCTTTCTTT. Residues: CASSQWGEGAKAVNTEAFF.

The DNA for the CDR3 is TGTGCCAGCAGTTTGGGGGGCTCCTACAATGAGCAGTTCTTC. Encoded protein: CASSLGGSYNEQFF. V and J are TRBV28 and TRBJ2-1; the D gene is possibly TRBD2 (6 bases). Trimming shortened V by 3 bases and J by 0 bases, and 6 bases separated the two germline ends. There are 14 residues in the CDR3. CDR1 and CDR2 from the germline V gene are MDHEN and SYDVKM. Based on the CDR3 plus reference TRBV28 and TRBJ2-1, the full variable domain is DVKVTQSSRYLVKRTGEKVFLECVQDMDHENMFWYRQDPGLGLRLIYFSYDVKMKEKGDIPEGYSVSREKKERFSLILESASTNQTSMYLCASSLGGSYNEQFFGPGTRLTVL.

A remark on this clone: This CDR3 is also generated by other DNA sequences in the sample. The CDR3 sequence is CASSPGQANTEAFF. CDR3 DNA: TGTGCCAGCTCACCAGGGCAGGCGAACACTGAAGCTTTCTTT. This chain uses TRBV18 with TRBJ1-1; D is unresolved. Germline V gene sequence: CDR1 KGHSH, CDR2 LQKENI. This CDR3 comprises 14 residues. Trimming shortened V by 2 bases and J by 1 base, and 8 bases separated the two germline ends. Looking up the rest from reference TRBV18 and TRBJ1-1 gives the full variable domain: NAGVMQNPRHLVRRRGQEARLRCSPMKGHSHVYWYRQLPEEGLKFMVYLQKENIIDESGMPKERFSAEFPKEGPSILRIQQVVRGDSAAYFCASSPGQANTEAFFGQGTRLTVV.

V usage is TRBV5-4 and J usage is TRBJ1-2, with 8 bases matching TRBD1. CDR3 length equals 15 residues. The germline CDR1 and CDR2 sequences are SGHNT and YYREEE (reference sequence). V was clipped by 4 bases and J by 4 bases; unmatched bases: 9. CDR3 amino acids: CASSVAGQGAYGYTF. In nucleotides, the CDR3 is TGTGCCAGCAGCGTCGCCGGGCAGGGGGCCTATGGCTACACCTTC.

On this clone: At the DNA level, this CDR3 is encoded by other sequences in the same sample as well. The rearrangement links TRBV7-8 to TRBJ2-3; possibly TRBD2 for D (6 bases). Germline V gives CDR1 SGHVS, CDR2 FQNEAQ. The CDR3 length is 18 residues. This chain's CDR3 is CATSFSETEPEDTDTQYF. The CDR3 DNA sequence: TGTGCTACTAGCTTCAGCGAGACAGAGCCTGAGGACACAGATACGCAGTATTTT.

The chain couples TRBV9 to TRBJ2-1; a weak D match, TRBD1 (5 bases). Trimming shortened V by 1 base and J by 1 base, and 9 bases separated the two germline ends. The V gene's germline CDR1 is SGDLS and CDR2 YYNGEE. This CDR3 has 15 amino acids. CDR3 in DNA: TGTGCCAGCAGCGTAAGGGCAGGGTCCTACAATGAGCAGTTCTTC. Translation: CASSVRAGSYNEQFF.

J is TRBJ2-2 and V is TRBV25-1; D unresolved. Trimming stripped 5 bases from V and 4 bases from J, with 8 bases between. Germline CDR1 is MGHDK and CDR2 is SYGVNS. CDR3 length: 13 amino acids. The CDR3 here is CASSRSGTGELFF. In DNA, the CDR3 is TGTGCCAGCAGTCGATCAGGCACCGGGGAGCTGTTTTTT.

CDR3 in DNA: TGTGCCAGCAGTTACGGACAGGTGGGGACTGAAGCTTTCTTT. Protein: CASSYGQVGTEAFF. The chain is built from TRBV6-5 and TRBJ1-1; 7 bases map to TRBD1. CDR1 is MNHEY, CDR2 SVGAGI, per germline. V was pared by 2 bases and J by 5 bases, with 5 bases of the junction left unmatched. CDR3 size: 14 residues.

V usage is TRBV9 and J usage is TRBJ2-1; perhaps TRBD2 as D (5 bases). Deletions cut 3 bases from V and 2 bases from J, with 15 bases between. The V gene's germline CDR1 is SGDLS and CDR2 YYNGEE. This CDR3 region has 16 residues. The CDR3 DNA follows: TGTGCCAGCAGCGGCGGACTTGACGGACCCTACAATGAGCAGTTCTTC. This codes for CASSGGLDGPYNEQFF.

The rearrangement joins TRBV28 to TRBJ2-7; TRBD1 might be the D (5 bases). The CDR3 length is 15 residues. V lost 5 bases and J 1 base, leaving 15 bases between the germline ends. Germline V gives CDR1 MDHEN, CDR2 SYDVKM. CDR3 DNA sequence: TGTGCCAGCAGTCTCCCGACAGTCCAATCCTACGAGCAGTACTTC. Translated, it gives CASSLPTVQSYEQYF. The variable domain in full, completed from reference TRBV28 and TRBJ2-7, reads DVKVTQSSRYLVKRTGEKVFLECVQDMDHENMFWYRQDPGLGLRLIYFSYDVKMKEKGDIPEGYSVSREKKERFSLILESASTNQTSMYLCASSLPTVQSYEQYFGPGTRLTVT.

The CDR3, as DNA: TGCAGCGCCACCCGGACAGGGCAGAATGAGCAGTTCTTC. This translates into CSATRTGQNEQFF. The V and J genes are TRBV29-1 and TRBJ2-1, with 8 bases identical to TRBD1. Germline V gene data show CDR1 as SQVTM and CDR2 as ANQGSEA. V shed 7 bases and J 7 bases; nucleotides not matched to a gene: 9. This CDR3 contains 13 residues.

The chain combines TRBV7-2 with TRBJ2-7; D call uncertain. The germline V gene encodes CDR1 SGHTA and CDR2 FQGNSA. This CDR3 is 13 amino acids long. V gave up 3 bases and J gave up 6 bases, with 12 bases separating them. The CDR3 protein is CASSFRPDSEQYF. The CDR3 bases are TGTGCCAGCAGCTTCCGACCCGACTCCGAGCAGTACTTC.

V is TRBV12-5 and J is TRBJ2-1; D unresolved. CDR1 is LGHNT and CDR2 is FRNRAP in the germline V gene. This CDR3 comprises 14 residues. V lost 3 bases to trimming and J lost 1 base, with 7 bases between them. CDR3 loop: CASGFEASYNEQFF. CDR3 coding DNA: TGTGCTAGTGGTTTTGAGGCGTCCTACAATGAGCAGTTCTTC.

V usage is TRBV6-1 and J usage is TRBJ2-7, with 7 positions matching TRBD2. This CDR3 region has 14 residues. The V gene's germline CDR1 is MNHNS and CDR2 SASEGT. The V and J ends lost 4 bases and 5 bases, in that order; junction bases with no gene match: 8. The CDR3 sequence: CASSGYGGINEQYF. In nucleotides, the CDR3 is TGTGCCAGCAGTGGATACGGGGGGATTAACGAGCAGTACTTC.

The J gene is TRBJ1-1, the V gene TRBV14; D is perhaps TRBD1 (5 bases). The CDR3 runs to 14 residues. V lost 1 base and J 5 bases, leaving 11 bases between the germline ends. Per germline, CDR1 SGHDN and CDR2 FVKESK. The CDR3 DNA is TGTGCCAGCAGCCAAGTAACAGGTCGGACTGAAGCTTTCTTT. Its protein is CASSQVTGRTEAFF. Together with reference TRBV14 and TRBJ1-1, the CDR3 gives the full variable domain: EAGVTQFPSHSVIEKGQTVTLRCDPISGHDNLYWYRRVMGKEIKFLLHFVKESKQDESGMPNNRFLAERTGGTYSTLKVQPAELEDSGVYFCASSQVTGRTEAFFGQGTRLTVV.

J is TRBJ2-5 and V is TRBV5-4; possibly TRBD1 for D (6 bases). Trimming took 3 bases from V and 5 from J, leaving 11 bases between them. CDR1 is SGHNT, CDR2 YYREEE, per germline (reference sequence). CDR3 length: 13 residues. The CDR3 region has the DNA TGTGCCAGCAGCTCACAGGGTCCGGAGACCCAGTACTTC. Translated, it gives CASSSQGPETQYF.

The chain uses TRBV29-1 and TRBJ1-1, with D unclear. From germline, CDR1 is SQVTM and CDR2 ANQGSEA. V dropped 4 bases and J dropped 1 base, with 7 bases sitting between them. The CDR3 length is 12 residues. This chain's CDR3 is CSVGLQNTEAFF. CDR3 bases: TGCAGCGTTGGGCTGCAGAACACTGAAGCTTTCTTT.

The rearrangement links TRBV4-3 to TRBJ1-3; 7 bases fit TRBD1. CDR1 and CDR2 (germline): LGHNA, YSLEER. This CDR3 comprises 15 residues. The ends lost 0 bases at V and 4 bases at J; junction bases unmatched: 3. CDR3 sequence: CASSQDHRGGNTIYF. The CDR3, as DNA: TGCGCCAGCAGCCAAGACCACAGGGGAGGAAACACCATATATTTT.

V gene TRBV6-1 combines with J gene TRBJ1-5; D not certain. With 0 bases removed from V and 7 bases from J, the gap between germline ends came to 10 bases. The CDR3 spans 14 residues. CDR1 and CDR2 from the germline V gene are MNHNS and SASEGT. In DNA form, the CDR3 reads TGTGCCAGCAGTGAAGCTGGAGGGAGGCAGCCCCAGCATTTT. It yields the protein CASSEAGGRQPQHF.

V gene TRBV6-1 combines with J gene TRBJ1-2, with D perhaps matching TRBD1 (6 bases). V lost 8 bases and J lost 6, with 16 bases in between. The CDR3 runs 13 residues. Germline loops: CDR1 MNHNS, CDR2 SASEGT. CDR3 residues: CASFSPQGHGYTF. Here the CDR3 DNA reads TGTGCCAGCTTCTCTCCCCAGGGGCATGGCTACACCTTC.

This chain uses TRBV2 with TRBJ1-1, with D maybe TRBD1 (6 bases). The CDR3 extends over 15 amino acids. The V and J ends lost 4 bases and 0 bases respectively, with 12 bases between them. CDR1 SNHLY and CDR2 FYNNEI come from the germline V gene. The CDR3 nucleotides are TGTGCCAGCAGTGGTTACAGGGCTATGAACACTGAAGCTTTCTTT. Protein product: CASSGYRAMNTEAFF.